This T cell receptor beta chain was sequenced during a study of cytomegalovirus exposure and HLA in healthy donors. The study ran its PCR with 60 Vbeta and 13 Jbeta primers. Produced via immunoSEQ multiplex PCR; TCRdb's table is partial and in-frame only. The sample contains around 100,000 clones, approximately 66% of which appear only once. With respect to this clone: What it recognizes is unknown.

Findings and limits, study-wide: At a 0.05 false discovery rate, a later analysis found approximately 17,000 TCR beta sequences to be associated with HLA alleles. Reports credit the classifier with highly specific, highly sensitive diagnosis of cytomegalovirus status. A later analysis linked a missense DCLRE1C variant to TCR beta V- and J-gene trimming.

The junction had 5 bases not matched to a gene; V was cut back by 7 bases and J by 4 bases. This CDR3 has 13 amino acids. Germline V gene sequence: CDR1 ENHRY, CDR2 SYGVKD. Source material: PBMCs. The chain uses TRBV10-3 and TRBJ2-5; 8 bases match TRBD2. This TCR derives from a woman aged 50 to 60 in good health and CMV-seronegative. In DNA form, the CDR3 reads TGTGCCATCACGGGGGGGCAGGGAGAGACCCAGTACTTC. This translates into CAITGGQGETQYF.